These T cell receptor beta chains were read from a single sample in a study of patients and donors after allogeneic stem cell transplantation. In TCRdb, the RT-PCR reads were re-called with MiXCR into one record per CDR3 protein. Of more than 150,000 distinct CDR3 sequences listed, around two fifths are singletons. The sample taken for sequencing was blood, either unsorted or a sorted T cell fraction (not recorded which). The receptors were gathered from a human donor who was either an allogeneic HSCT recipient or a stem cell or donor lymphocyte infusion donor (not recorded which). It is not recorded whose cells these are; they may come from a transplant donor. CDR3s include the opening cysteine and the closing phenylalanine or tryptophan. Fields, in order: J gene, V gene, clone size, D gene, CDR3 DNA, CDR3 protein. A D gene is named only where the DNA matches it firmly. Size values are once, few and many counts, or a class for expanded clones, and some rows have none.

TRBJ1-3	TRBV18	few	.	TGTGCCAGCTCACCTGGGCAGTTGGGACGGGTCTCTGGAAACACCATATATTTT	CASSPGQLGRVSGNTIYF
TRBJ2-5	TRBV21-1	.	.	TGTGCCAGCAGCAAAGAGACTAGCGGATCCAAAGAGACCCAGTACTTC	CASSKETSGSKETQYF
TRBJ1-1	TRBV10-3	few	.	TGTGCCATCAGTGATGAAGGGGGCACTGAAGCTTTCTTT	CAISDEGGTEAFF
TRBJ1-4	TRBV5-6	.	.	TGTGCCAGCAGCTTGGCCTATGGGGAGTTTAATGAAAAACTGTTTTTT	CASSLAYGEFNEKLFF
TRBJ1-1	TRBV4-1	few	.	TGCGCCAGCAGCCAGATGCTCCGACAGCCTGAAGCTTTCTTT	CASSQMLRQPEAFF
TRBJ2-1	TRBV25-1	.	.	TGTGCCAGCAGTGAAGAAGCAAATGAGCAGTTCTTC	CASSEEANEQFF
TRBJ2-4	TRBV10-3	once	.	TGTGCCATCGGTGGACTAGCCAAAAACATTCAGTACTTC	CAIGGLAKNIQYF
TRBJ1-1	TRBV6-5	few	.	TGTGCCAGCAGTTACTCGAAGGTGGTTCAGGGGACTATGAACACTGAAGCTTTCTTT	CASSYSKVVQGTMNTEAFF
TRBJ1-1	TRBV6-2/TRBV6-3	.	.	TGTGCCAGCAGTTACGGGGAAATGAACACTGAAGCTTTCTTT	CASSYGEMNTEAFF
TRBJ2-7	TRBV10-2	.	TRBD1	TGCGCCAGCGGAGGACAGGGGAGGGACGAGCAGTACTTC	CASGGQGRDEQYF
TRBJ2-2	TRBV5-1	few	TRBD2	TGCGCCAGCAGCCTAGCGGGAGACTGGACCGGGGAGCTGTTTTTT	CASSLAGDWTGELFF
TRBJ1-1	TRBV7-9	few	TRBD1	TGTGCCAGCAGCTTAGGACAGGGTTACACTGAAGCTTTCTTT	CASSLGQGYTEAFF
TRBJ1-1	TRBV29-1	few	.	TGCAGCGTTGAGTTGGGTATGAACACTGAAGCTTTCTTT	CSVELGMNTEAFF
TRBJ2-7	TRBV5-1	few	TRBD2	TGCGCCAGCAGCTTTACTAGCGGACCAGCTTTCTCCTACGAGCAGTACTTC	CASSFTSGPAFSYEQYF
TRBJ2-1	TRBV11-2	.	TRBD2	TGTGCCAGCAGTCTCGGACTAGCGGGAATCTACAATGAGCAGTTCTTC	CASSLGLAGIYNEQFF
TRBJ2-5	TRBV15	.	.	TGTGCCACCAGCAGAGCCTTTTTGGAAGAGACCCAGTACTTC	CATSRAFLEETQYF
TRBJ1-6	TRBV5-1	.	.	TGCGCCAGCAGCTCACGGACACGAGAAGAATCACCCCTCCACTTT	CASSSRTREESPLHF